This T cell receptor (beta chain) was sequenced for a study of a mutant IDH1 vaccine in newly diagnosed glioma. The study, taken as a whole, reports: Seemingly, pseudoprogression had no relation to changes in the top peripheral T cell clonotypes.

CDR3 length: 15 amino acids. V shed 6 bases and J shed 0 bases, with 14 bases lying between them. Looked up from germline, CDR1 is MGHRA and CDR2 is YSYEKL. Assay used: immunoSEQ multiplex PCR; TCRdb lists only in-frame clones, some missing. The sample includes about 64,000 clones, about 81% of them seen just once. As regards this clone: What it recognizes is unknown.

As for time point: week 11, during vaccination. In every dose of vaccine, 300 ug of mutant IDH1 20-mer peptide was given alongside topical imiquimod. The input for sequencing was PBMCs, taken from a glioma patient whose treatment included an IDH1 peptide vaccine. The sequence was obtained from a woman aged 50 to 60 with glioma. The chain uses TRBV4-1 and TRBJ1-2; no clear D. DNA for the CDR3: TGCGCCAGCAGTATAGACCCGGGATCTAACTATGGCTACACCTTC. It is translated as CASSIDPGSNYGYTF.